The rows below give T cell receptor beta chains drawn from one sample of a study of cytomegalovirus exposure and HLA in healthy donors. Clones were read by immunoSEQ multiplex PCR, and TCRdb kept only the in-frame ones, dropping some. The profile covers around 130,000 clones, with about 84% appearing a single time and approximately 2.3% taken by the ten largest. Sequenced: PBMCs. The receptors derive from a woman under 40 in good health and CMV-seronegative. Both conserved end residues are part of each CDR3. D genes are given only for firm matches.

cdr3_aa cdr3_length d_call v_call
CASSGAGGHIVALHF 15 TRBD1 TRBV7-2
CASSLLGGEETQYF 14 - TRBV5-4
CASSYKQGDEQYF 13 TRBD1 TRBV18
CASSFPREEDTQYF 14 TRBD2 TRBV7-9
CASSRETDRARGGAFF 16 TRBD1 TRBV9
CAISDGGGYTGELFF 15 - TRBV10-3
CASSVSRYTGELFF 14 - TRBV2
CASRSTPGQNYGYTF 15 TRBD1 TRBV27
CASSSLGGILGGYTF 15 - TRBV9
CASSSRAGGSNGQFF 15 - TRBV6-6
CASSYSRQGNQPQHF 15 - TRBV6-5
CASSYGQENSPLHF 14 TRBD1 TRBV5-1
CASSSYSGNYGYTF 14 - TRBV6-5
CASRPTSPIEQYF 13 - TRBV2
CASSENQSNQPQHF 14 - TRBV2
CASSADSHYEQYF 13 - TRBV19
CASSLETGHNSPLHF 15 TRBD1 TRBV5-6
CASTPTGLNEQFF 13 - TRBV19
CASSWRETSGGYNEQFF 17 TRBD2 TRBV5-1
CASSLGGTVSSYEQYF 16 - TRBV7-2
CASSYRDSSYGYTF 14 TRBD1 TRBV5-5
CASSFRGNYGYTF 13 - TRBV27
CASSYSGGDGYTF 13 TRBD1 TRBV6-5
CASSPGQGQKLFF 13 - TRBV18
CASSLVPGTLAGELFF 16 - TRBV5-4
CASSPTGDGYTF 12 TRBD1 TRBV18
CASSPRQGSYNSPLHF 16 TRBD1 TRBV9
CASSPYRASGNTEAFF 16 - TRBV19
CASSYSQDKMQETQYF 16 - TRBV6-5
CASSEDRGGYEQYF 14 - TRBV10-1
CSAVTGEAKWGYTF 14 TRBD1 TRBV29-1
CASSYLGGGYGYTF 14 - TRBV11-2
CASSFRGPRIDEQFF 15 TRBD1 TRBV5-1
CASSIDPLVGYTF 13 - TRBV19
CASSLGQGGLEQYF 14 TRBD1 TRBV5-1
CASSLVAGISYEQYF 15 - TRBV11-2
CATQSQGDGYTF 12 TRBD1 TRBV6-5
CASSHGQFKETQYF 14 - TRBV7-2
CASSPTQILSPQHF 14 - TRBV4-1
CASSYSSGGEYF 12 - TRBV6-5
CASSDPSDRAGANVLTF 17 TRBD1 TRBV9
CASSSQGQGEQYF 13 TRBD1 TRBV7-8
CASSKESGEQYF 12 - TRBV2
CASSLADSLSRYGYTF 16 - TRBV5-1
CASSDRGDYQPQHF 14 - TRBV6-1
CASMTGNYNSPLHF 14 TRBD1 TRBV2
CASSSPSGGDQQFF 14 TRBD2 TRBV7-6
CASSLSGLQEGVVQFF 16 TRBD2 TRBV7-9
CASSLQGDTGELFF 14 - TRBV5-1
CASSLGQGGNQPQHF 15 TRBD1 TRBV6-5
CASSLYRTGGDGYTF 15 TRBD1 TRBV28
CASSFDSRADTQYF 14 - TRBV5-6
CATSRAGRGAQETQYF 16 TRBD2 TRBV15
CASSPRTSGGPQETQYF 17 TRBD2 TRBV2
CASSSTGASEAFF 13 TRBD1 TRBV5-1
CSVEDRNIQYF 11 - TRBV29-1
CASSSGQGAVSYEQYF 16 TRBD1 TRBV5-1
CASSLSPEQYF 11 - TRBV5-8
CASSPGRDTEAFF 13 - TRBV7-9
CASSYIRGLRGNTIYF 16 TRBD1 TRBV6-7